In its sample, the clone carrying this TCR beta chain was seen many times. What it binds is unknown. The sample comes from a study of T cell repertoires in cytomegalovirus infection. As for the study in general: CMV infection together with matching HLA type was indicated by public TCR beta signatures. Study results and caveats: HLA-C-restricted CMV clonotypes gave the most frequent clonotype in two of eight donors.

Trimming removed 6 bases from V and 7 bases from J; junction bases left unmatched: 15. Looked up from germline, CDR1 is DFQATT and CDR2 is SNEGSKA (reference sequence). The CDR3 has 14 amino acids. Using its own MiXCR run on the reads, TCRdb lists one record per CDR3 protein. The profile shows 110,000 to 150,000 distinct CDR3 sequences, roughly 6% of them singletons. The sample consisted of PBMCs. The chain uses TRBV20-1 and TRBJ2-7, with TRBD2 matching 7 bases. This clonotype originated in a human donor in good health (CMV status not recorded). Some clones in this sample may be carry-over from other donors' samples. The CDR3 DNA reads as TGCAGTGCCCGCCGGAGCGGGGACCATGGAGAGCAGTACTTC. Protein product: CSARRSGDHGEQYF.